One and the same sample provided the 17 T cell receptor beta chains below, sequenced in a study of OX40 agonist ivuxolimab in advanced cancers. The data were produced by immunoSEQ multiplex PCR, yet TCRdb's version contains in-frame clones alone and is incomplete. The profile shows around 49,000 clones, more than 75% of them singletons. The sample consisted of CD4+ or CD8+ T cells sorted from blood, taken in a trial of the OX40 agonist ivuxolimab. These receptors came from an adult with an advanced solid tumor such as melanoma, head and neck, liver or kidney cancer.

The V and J genes are TRBV15 and TRBJ1-1; D possibly corresponds to TRBD1 (6 bases). V dropped 1 base and J dropped 4 bases, with 13 bases sitting between them. CDR3 length: 15 residues. The germline V gene has CDR1 LNHNV and CDR2 YYDKDF (reference sequence). For the CDR3, the DNA is TGTGCCACCAGCAGAGCCCACAGGGAGTTCACTGAAGCTTTCTTT. Translated: CATSRAHREFTEAFF.

CDR3 loop: CASSEEYRSSYEQYF. The CDR3 coding sequence is TGTGCCAGCAGTGAAGAGTACAGGAGCTCCTACGAGCAGTACTTC. The rearrangement joins TRBV6-1 to TRBJ2-7, with D perhaps TRBD1 (5 bases). Germline lookup yields CDR1 MNHNS and CDR2 SASEGT. Trimming left V 1 base short and J 0 bases short, with 10 bases between. The CDR3 runs 15 residues.

V usage is TRBV5-1 and J usage is TRBJ2-7; 10 bases align to TRBD1. Germline lookup yields CDR1 SGHRS and CDR2 YFSETQ. J gave up 6 bases and V 4 bases, and 4 bases lay outside the gene matches. CDR3 length equals 13 residues. The CDR3 region is CASSPTGGGEQYF. The CDR3, as DNA: TGCGCCAGCAGCCCGACAGGGGGCGGCGAGCAGTACTTC. Filled out from reference TRBV5-1 and TRBJ2-7, the complete variable domain reads KAGVTQTPRYLIKTRGQQVTLSCSPISGHRSVSWYQQTPGQGLQFLFEYFSETQRNKGNFPGRFSGRQFSNSRSEMNVSTLELGDSALYLCASSPTGGGEQYFGPGTRLTVT.

This chain joins TRBV10-1 and TRBJ2-7; maybe TRBD1 (6 bases). Germline CDR1 WNHNN, CDR2 SYGVQD (reference sequence). This CDR3 has 16 residues. V lost 2 bases and J lost 2, with 16 bases in between. The CDR3 loop reads CASSEPGRGNTYEQYF. CDR3 nucleotide sequence: TGCGCCAGCAGTGAGCCCGGAAGGGGGAACACCTACGAGCAGTACTTC.

The rearrangement links TRBV7-9 to TRBJ2-1, with D possibly being TRBD2 (6 bases). The V and J ends lost 5 bases and 5 bases respectively, with 22 bases between them. The length of the CDR3 is 17 residues. The germline gives CDR1 SEHNR, CDR2 FQNEAQ (reference sequence). CDR3 in DNA: TGTGCCAGCAGCCCAGTGGCGGGGTTCCTAGTAGACAATGAGCAGTTCTTC. It codes for CASSPVAGFLVDNEQFF.

This rearrangement joins TRBV4-2 to TRBJ2-5, with D maybe TRBD2 (6 bases). Trimming stripped 4 bases from V and 5 bases from J, with 20 bases between. CDR3 length equals 16 residues. Germline V CDR1 and CDR2: LGHNA, YNFKEQ. The CDR3 bases are TGTGCCAGCAGCCGGATTCCGGGACTTTTATCGGAGACCCAGTACTTC. It specifies CASSRIPGLLSETQYF.

This chain uses TRBV19 with TRBJ2-7; the D gene could be TRBD1 or TRBD2 (5 bases each). The length of the CDR3 is 15 residues. Germline assignment: CDR1 LNHDA and CDR2 SQIVND (reference sequence). V lost 3 bases and J 6 bases, leaving 18 bases between the germline ends. As DNA, the CDR3 is TGTGCCAGTAGTATTGCCGGCCAGCTGGGACGCGAGCAGTACTTC. This encodes CASSIAGQLGREQYF.

The chain employs TRBV19 and TRBJ2-3; TRBD2 matches at 8 bases. This CDR3 contains 16 residues. The V and J ends lost 7 bases and 0 bases, in that order; junction bases with no gene match: 9. Germline-derived CDR1 and CDR2 are LNHDA and SQIVND (reference sequence). CDR3 sequence reads: CASTFVAGPSTDTQYF. In DNA, the CDR3 is TGTGCCAGTACCTTCGTAGCGGGGCCTAGCACAGATACGCAGTATTTT.

This clone was detected once. This chain joins TRBV18 and TRBJ2-1; the match to TRBD1 covers 10 bases. V trimming: 0 bases; J trimming: 4 bases; junction bases outside the gene matches: 3. Germline V gene lookup returns CDR1 KGHSH and CDR2 LQKENI. The CDR3 consists of 16 residues. This CDR3 reads CASSPPVGQGYNEQFF. CDR3 nucleotides: TGTGCCAGCTCACCACCGGTGGGACAGGGGTACAATGAGCAGTTCTTC.

V usage is TRBV27 and J usage is TRBJ2-5, with 10 bases that match TRBD2. Looked up from germline, CDR1 is MNHEY and CDR2 is SMNVEV (reference sequence). CDR3 length: 17 amino acids. The junction had 9 bases not matched to a gene; V was cut back by 0 bases and J by 5 bases. The CDR3 loop reads CASSLSGLAGAAETQYF. For the CDR3, the DNA is TGTGCCAGCAGTTTATCCGGGCTAGCGGGAGCTGCCGAGACCCAGTACTTC.

The chain uses TRBV5-4 and TRBJ2-7; D is uncertain. This CDR3 is 12 amino acids long. V lost 1 base and J 4 bases, leaving 6 bases between the germline ends. In germline, CDR1 is SGHNT, CDR2 YYREEE (reference sequence). As DNA, the CDR3 is TGTGCCAGCAGCTTGTACACGTACGAGCAGTACTTC. Its translation: CASSLYTYEQYF.

The CDR3 DNA sequence: TGTGCCAGCAGCTTAGCACAATTGGAGACCCAGTACTTC. It is translated as CASSLAQLETQYF. V and J are TRBV5-5 and TRBJ2-5; no clear D gene. Trimming removed 2 bases from V and 5 bases from J, with 10 bases in between. The CDR3 has 13 residues. Germline V gene data show CDR1 as SGHKS and CDR2 as YYEKEE (reference sequence). Based on the CDR3 plus reference TRBV5-5 and TRBJ2-5, the full variable domain is DAGVTQSPTHLIKTRGQQVTLRCSPISGHKSVSWYQQVLGQGPQFIFQYYEKEERGRGNFPDRFSARQFPNYSSELNVNALLLGDSALYLCASSLAQLETQYFGPGTRLLVL.

The chain uses TRBV5-1 and TRBJ2-5, with TRBD1 as a possible D gene (5 bases). V was pared by 0 bases and J by 5 bases, with 8 bases between. This CDR3 has 13 amino acids. Germline CDR1 reads SGHRS; CDR2 reads YFSETQ. The CDR3 region is CASSLGRAETQYF. Written as DNA, the CDR3 is TGCGCCAGCAGCTTGGGCAGGGCCGAGACCCAGTACTTC.

This chain links TRBV27 with TRBJ2-1; D call uncertain. There are 14 residues in the CDR3. Germline CDR1 and CDR2: MNHEY and SMNVEV (reference sequence). Between the trimmed V and J ends, which lost 6 bases and 4 bases, there was a span of 13 bases. CDR3 sequence reads: CASSSLGWYNEQFF. The CDR3 region has the DNA TGTGCCAGCAGCTCTCTGGGGTGGTACAATGAGCAGTTCTTC.

In its sample, this clone was seen once. The genes are TRBV7-6 and TRBJ1-5, with no clear D. V lost 1 base and J 6 bases, leaving 7 bases between the germline ends. Germline V gene lookup returns CDR1 SGHVS and CDR2 FNYEAQ. The CDR3 has 13 amino acids. The CDR3 sequence: CASSLDSVQPQHF. As DNA, the CDR3 is TGTGCCAGCAGCTTAGACTCGGTTCAGCCCCAGCATTTT.

The gene calls are TRBV7-9 and TRBJ2-7; weak D call: TRBD1 (5 bases). The CDR3 loop spans 18 amino acids. Deletions cut 2 bases from V and 2 bases from J, with 22 bases between. Germline V gene sequence: CDR1 SEHNR, CDR2 FQNEAQ (reference sequence). CDR3 DNA sequence: TGTGCCAGCAGCTTAATGTACTCCCAGCAGGGCCGACCCTACGAGCAGTACTTC. It translates to CASSLMYSQQGRPYEQYF.

V is TRBV6-5 and J is TRBJ2-1; D perhaps matches TRBD1 (5 bases). Trimming shortened V by 0 bases and J by 4 bases, and 13 bases separated the two germline ends. Germline CDR1 MNHEY, CDR2 SVGAGI. This CDR3 is 16 amino acids long. The CDR3 coding sequence is TGTGCCAGCAGTTACTCGAAGACAGTGACTTACAATGAGCAGTTCTTC. This sequence encodes CASSYSKTVTYNEQFF.